These T cell receptor beta chains were read from a single sample in a study of long-term antiretroviral therapy in people with HIV. This table comes from immunoSEQ multiplex PCR, and its TCRdb copy is limited to in-frame clones, with some not included. The data contain tens of thousands of clones, about 85% of them seen just once; the ten biggest clones take up 10% to 15%. The sample consisted of unsorted PBMCs, taken 1.1 years after starting antiretroviral therapy. The source of these receptors is a young man with HIV. CDR3s include the opening cysteine and the closing phenylalanine or tryptophan. D genes are given only for firm matches. Part of the rows lack a size; the others show once, few, many or a class for expanded clones.

j_gene	abundance	d_gene	v_gene	CDR3nt	CDR3aa
TRBJ2-7	.	.	TRBV19	TGTGCCAGTAGTCCCCTAGCCGGGTCCTACGAGCAGTACTTC	CASSPLAGSYEQYF
TRBJ2-7	.	.	TRBV28	TGTGCCAGCAGTACAGGGGACAGGACTAGCGAGCAGTACTTC	CASSTGDRTSEQYF
TRBJ2-7	once	.	TRBV27	TGTGCCAGCAGTGAGAGGACAGACATCCCCTACGAGCAGTACTTC	CASSERTDIPYEQYF
TRBJ2-7	.	.	TRBV19	TGTGCCAGTAAAGAAGGTGGTCCCTACGAGCAGTACTTC	CASKEGGPYEQYF
TRBJ2-3	.	.	TRBV7-2	TGTGCCAGCAGCGCCCGGGGACCCACAGATACGCAGTATTTT	CASSARGPTDTQYF
TRBJ2-2	once	TRBD2	TRBV18	TGTGCCTCATCCCAACGGGAGGCGCGGAACACCGGGGAGCTGTTTTTT	CASSQREARNTGELFF
TRBJ2-1	few	.	TRBV5-4	TGTGCCAGCAGCTTGGACTGGTCAGGGGCAGACAATGAGCAGTTCTTC	CASSLDWSGADNEQFF
TRBJ2-1	few	TRBD2	TRBV30	TGTGCCTGGAGTTACCTAGCGGGAGCGTACAATGAGCAGTTCTTC	CAWSYLAGAYNEQFF
TRBJ2-3	.	.	TRBV5-1	TGCGCCAGCAGCTTGGTCAGCGGACGTATAACAGATACGCAGTATTTT	CASSLVSGRITDTQYF
TRBJ1-4	.	.	TRBV4-3	TGCGCCAGCAGCCCCGAAGGGGGAAGGAATGAAAAACTGTTTTTT	CASSPEGGRNEKLFF
TRBJ1-2	.	.	TRBV18	TGTGCCAGCTCCCGACAGACTTTTGACTATGGCTACACCTTC	CASSRQTFDYGYTF
TRBJ2-2	.	TRBD2	TRBV5-5	TGTGCCAGCAGCCCCGGGACTAGCGGAGGGTCATGGGCCGGGGAGCTGTTTTTT	CASSPGTSGGSWAGELFF
TRBJ1-5	.	.	TRBV6-6	TGTGCCAGCAGTTACTTGGCCCAGCGCGGCAATCAGCCCCAGCATTTT	CASSYLAQRGNQPQHF
TRBJ2-5	.	TRBD2	TRBV5-1	TGCGCCAGCAATCCACTAGCGGTTAGTGAGACCCAGTACTTC	CASNPLAVSETQYF
TRBJ2-2	.	.	TRBV2	TGTGCCAGCAGTGACAACCCATACGCACGGTCCGGGGAGCTGTTTTTT	CASSDNPYARSGELFF
TRBJ1-2	.	.	TRBV7-9	TGTGCCAGCAGCCTCCGGGGGGAATATGGCTACACCTTC	CASSLRGEYGYTF
TRBJ2-7	few	.	TRBV7-9	TGTGCCAGCAGCTTAGGATACACGGGTATCCTTTGCGAGCAGTACTTC	CASSLGYTGILCEQYF
TRBJ2-2	.	.	TRBV13	TGTGCCAGCAGCTTAGCGCAGAATTCGAACACCGGGGAGCTGTTTTTT	CASSLAQNSNTGELFF
TRBJ1-2	.	TRBD1	TRBV5-4	TGTGCCAGCAGCTTGAGGACAGGGAACTATGGCTACACCTTC	CASSLRTGNYGYTF
TRBJ1-1	.	.	TRBV5-1	TGCGCCAGCAGCTTGTTGGGTGCGCCTGAAGCTTTCTTT	CASSLLGAPEAFF
TRBJ2-7	.	.	TRBV27	TGTGCCAGCAGTTTAGCAGAGACCTACGAGCAGTACTTC	CASSLAETYEQYF
TRBJ1-4	.	.	TRBV6-6	TGTGCCAGCAGTCCCTACACCGGAGGGGCTAATGAAAAACTGTTTTTT	CASSPYTGGANEKLFF
TRBJ1-2	.	.	TRBV2	TGTGCCAGCAGTGGTCTACAGGGCCGCAACTATGGCTACACCTTC	CASSGLQGRNYGYTF
TRBJ1-1	few	.	TRBV27	TGTGCCAGCAGTTCCGGGGAAGTCGCTGAAGCTTTCTTT	CASSSGEVAEAFF
TRBJ2-2	.	.	TRBV6-5	TGTGCCAGCAGCCCCAACACCGGGGAGCTGTTTTTT	CASSPNTGELFF
TRBJ2-5	.	TRBD2	TRBV30	TGTGCCTGGAGTAGGGCTAGCGGGAGGGATGAGACCCAGTACTTC	CAWSRASGRDETQYF